Sequencing of this T cell receptor beta chain was carried out in a study of regulatory T cells in long-lasting Graves disease. Study in general: The criterion for persistent Graves' disease was over 5 years of antithyroid drugs with positive TSH receptor antibodies.

Investigators prepared the TCR beta libraries by applying iRepertoire HTBI primers and Arm-PCR of CDR3 regions. From the multiplex PCR reads, TCRdb called clonotypes with MiXCR, one entry per CDR3 protein. The repertoire consists of around 460,000 distinct CDR3 sequences, with about 20% occurring once and the leading ten covering approximately 14%. Time point given: persistent/refractory GD, antithyroid drugs over 5 years with positive TRAb. After RNA was extracted from PBMCs, the TCR library was made from it. Recruitment took place at an endocrinology department in Xi'an, China. A blood draw put approximately 9 milliliters of peripheral blood into EDTA tubes. This clonotype was observed a few times. The receptor comes from a female donor with Graves disease. The sample was peripheral blood mononuclear cells (PBMCs), taken when the disease was refractory, from a patient treated with antithyroid drugs.

The CDR3 is CASSLKGVNTEAFF. The DNA for the CDR3 is TGTGCCAGCAGCCTGAAAGGGGTGAACACTGAAGCTTTCTTT. The rearrangement joins TRBV7-9 to TRBJ1-1, with D maybe TRBD1 (5 bases). Germline CDR1 reads SEHNR; CDR2 reads FQNEAQ (reference sequence). This CDR3 has 14 residues. V lost 5 bases and J 0 bases, leaving 10 bases between the germline ends. The whole variable domain, filled in from reference TRBV7-9 and TRBJ1-1, reads DTGVSQNPRHKITKRGQNVTFRCDPISEHNRLYWYRQTLGQGPEFLTYFQNEAQLEKSRLLSDRFSAERPKGSFSTLEIQRTEQGDSAMYLCASSLKGVNTEAFFGQGTRLTVV.